These T cell receptor beta chains were read from a single sample in a study of shared clonotypes between healthy human individuals. This table comes from immunoSEQ multiplex PCR, and its TCRdb copy is limited to in-frame clones, with some not included. Of about 450,000 clones in the sample, more than 75% are singletons; the top ten hold 13%. The sequencing input was PBMCs. These receptors all come from a woman aged 40 to 49 in good health. Some clones in this sample may be carry-over from other donors' samples. The CDR3 runs from the conserved cysteine through the conserved F or W. A D gene is named only where the DNA matches it firmly. The size entry is marked missing in some rows and otherwise reads once, few, many or a size class.

cdr3_aa,cdr3_nt,clone_size,d_call,v_call,cdr3_length,j_call
CATKLGVQETQYF,TGTGCCACCAAGCTGGGGGTGCAAGAGACCCAGTACTTC,-,-,TRBV7-2,13,TRBJ2-5
CASSLTHEQYF,TGTGCCAGCAGCTTGACCCACGAGCAGTACTTC,few,-,TRBV7-6,11,TRBJ2-7
CASSEQGRNYGYTF,TGTGCCAGCAGTGAACAGGGGAGGAACTATGGCTACACCTTC,-,-,TRBV2,14,TRBJ1-2
CASSRGGSGRVYEQYF,TGTGCCAGCAGCCGTGGTGGTAGCGGGAGGGTATACGAGCAGTACTTC,few,TRBD2,TRBV28,16,TRBJ2-7
CASSLTDRDAFF,TGTGCCAGCAGCCTCACTGACAGGGATGCTTTCTTT,-,TRBD1,TRBV7-9,12,TRBJ1-1
CASSLEGEYYGYTF,TGTGCCAGCAGTTTAGAGGGAGAGTACTATGGCTACACCTTC,-,-,TRBV28,14,TRBJ1-2
CASSLGTGNEKLFF,TGCGCCAGCAGCTTGGGGACGGGGAATGAAAAACTGTTTTTT,-,-,TRBV5-1,14,TRBJ1-4
CASAYPNTEAFF,TGTGCCAGCGCCTACCCTAACACTGAAGCTTTCTTT,-,-,TRBV7-9,12,TRBJ1-1
CASSQLLEASNNEQFF,TGTGCCAGCAGCCAACTTCTAGAAGCGTCGAACAATGAGCAGTTCTTC,few,-,TRBV14,16,TRBJ2-1
CASSWRTGTDTQYF,TGTGCCAGCAGCTGGAGGACAGGGACAGATACGCAGTATTTT,-,TRBD1,TRBV7-2,14,TRBJ2-3
CAFRGLLTNEKLFF,TGTGCCTTCAGGGGGCTTTTGACTAATGAAAAACTGTTTTTT,-,TRBD1,TRBV30,14,TRBJ1-4
CASTEEEGSGNTIYF,TGTGCCAGCACAGAAGAGGAGGGCTCTGGAAACACCATATATTTT,once,-,TRBV6-1,15,TRBJ1-3
CASSVKMGLPGELFF,TGTGCCAGCAGCGTTAAAATGGGTCTTCCGGGGGAGCTGTTTTTT,-,-,TRBV9,15,TRBJ2-2
CASSLDRVSKGYTF,TGTGCCAGCAGCTTGGACAGGGTTAGCAAGGGCTACACCTTC,-,-,TRBV5-5,14,TRBJ1-2
CATRRAASSGNTIYF,TGTGCCACCAGGCGAGCAGCGAGCTCTGGAAACACCATATATTTT,once,-,TRBV15,15,TRBJ1-3
CASSRTGGANTIYF,TGTGCCAGCAGTCGGACAGGGGGCGCAAACACCATATATTTT,-,TRBD1,TRBV27,14,TRBJ1-3
CASSPLRTYGEQFF,TGTGCCAGCAGCCCGCTCCGGACTTATGGCGAGCAGTTCTTC,-,-,TRBV28,14,TRBJ2-1
CASSLGGGTHNEQFF,TGTGCCAGCAGTTTAGGGGGGGGGACACACAATGAGCAGTTCTTC,few,-,TRBV28,15,TRBJ2-1
CAGARSGANVLTF,TGTGCCGGAGCCCGCTCTGGGGCCAACGTCCTGACTTTC,-,-,TRBV28,13,TRBJ2-6
CASSQGTGENTIYF,TGCGCCAGCAGCCAGGGCACAGGGGAAAACACCATATATTTT,-,TRBD1,TRBV5-1,14,TRBJ1-3
CASSLLTGQRTGELFF,TGTGCCAGCAGCTTATTAACGGGACAGAGGACCGGGGAGCTGTTTTTT,-,TRBD1,TRBV28,16,TRBJ2-2
CASSSTPGGETQYF,TGTGCCAGCAGTTCGACCCCCGGCGGAGAGACCCAGTACTTC,-,-,TRBV27,14,TRBJ2-5
CASSPSTTNTGELFF,TGCGCCAGCAGCCCATCTACAACGAACACCGGGGAGCTGTTTTTT,-,-,TRBV5-1,15,TRBJ2-2
CASSTTDRGEKLFF,TGTGCCAGCAGCACTACGGACAGGGGCGAAAAACTGTTTTTT,-,TRBD1,TRBV7-9,14,TRBJ1-4
CAISAGQVSYEQYF,TGTGCCATCAGTGCCGGACAGGTCTCCTACGAGCAGTACTTC,-,TRBD1,TRBV10-3,14,TRBJ2-7
CSVTSGGSGEKLFF,TGCAGCGTTACCTCAGGGGGTTCGGGGGAAAAACTGTTTTTT,-,TRBD1,TRBV29-1,14,TRBJ1-4
CASRGTVNTEAFF,TGTGCCAGCAGAGGGACGGTGAACACTGAAGCTTTCTTT,few,-,TRBV27,13,TRBJ1-1